The 30 T cell receptor beta chains presented below share a single source sample, sequenced in a study of T cell repertoires in cytomegalovirus infection. TCRdb re-called the reads with MiXCR, one entry per CDR3 protein. The repertoire holds roughly 570,000 distinct CDR3 sequences, with 35% to 50% as singletons. The antigens for these receptors are not known. This specimen was cultured PBMCs, taken from culture after CMV antigen stimulation. The receptors derive from a human donor in good health (CMV status not recorded). Some clones in this sample may be carry-over from other donors' samples.

This clonotype has more than one count but fewer than ten. The gene calls are TRBV6-1 and TRBJ2-6; the D gene is possibly TRBD2 (6 bases). Germline V gene sequence: CDR1 MNHNS, CDR2 SASEGT. The ends were cut back, 6 bases at V and 2 bases at J, with 17 bases in the middle. The CDR3 extends over 17 amino acids. The CDR3 DNA follows: TGTGCCAGCAGGGGGAGGTCCGGGCCAGCTGGGGCCAACGTCCTGACTTTC. As protein: CASRGRSGPAGANVLTF.

The sample holds many counts of this clonotype. The rearrangement uses TRBV7-2 and TRBJ1-2; D remains unclear. The germline V gene has CDR1 SGHTA and CDR2 FQGNSA. Trimming pared 4 bases from V and 0 bases from J, leaving 9 bases between. This CDR3 contains 14 residues. The DNA for the CDR3 is TGTGCCAGCAGCTCACAGCCACCTAACTATGGCTACACCTTC. Translating it yields CASSSQPPNYGYTF.

V is TRBV11-2 and J is TRBJ2-3; TRBD2 agrees at 8 bases. The V and J ends lost 1 base and 0 bases, in that order; junction bases with no gene match: 6. CDR1 is SGHAT, CDR2 FQNNGV, per germline. The CDR3 has 17 residues. CDR3 coding DNA: TGTGCCAGCAGCTTAGTCGGCGGGGGGACTAGCACAGATACGCAGTATTTT. Protein sequence: CASSLVGGGTSTDTQYF.

The V and J genes are TRBV6-6 and TRBJ1-1; a possible D gene is TRBD1 (5 bases). Germline values: CDR1 MNHNY, CDR2 SVGAGI (reference sequence). There are 14 residues in the CDR3. V was pared by 0 bases and J by 5 bases, with 10 bases between. As DNA, the CDR3 is TGTGCCAGCAGTTACTCGCCAGGGCAGACTGAAGCTTTCTTT. It codes for CASSYSPGQTEAFF.

The chain joins TRBV27 to TRBJ2-5; D unclear. The CDR3 runs 13 residues. Trimming left V 4 bases short and J 5 bases short, with 11 bases between. Per the germline V gene, CDR1 is MNHEY and CDR2 is SMNVEV (reference sequence). In DNA, the CDR3 is TGTGCCAGCAGTTCACACGACGTGGAGACCCAGTACTTC. Its translation is CASSSHDVETQYF.

The chain couples TRBV5-1 to TRBJ1-1; a weak D match, TRBD1 (6 bases). The germline V gene has CDR1 SGHRS and CDR2 YFSETQ. The CDR3 consists of 14 residues. Trimming pared 0 bases from V and 7 bases from J, leaving 13 bases between. DNA for the CDR3: TGCGCCAGCAGCTTGGGGTACAGGGTGGGTGAAGCTTTCTTT. It translates to CASSLGYRVGEAFF.

V and J are TRBV19 and TRBJ2-1, with D tentatively TRBD1 or TRBD2 (6 bases each). CDR3 length equals 16 residues. Germline CDR1 and CDR2: LNHDA and SQIVND (reference sequence). V was trimmed by 8 bases and J by 5 bases, leaving 22 bases between them. CDR3 bases: TGTGCCAGTCAGGGGTTTGGGGGGCCGAACGACAATGAGCAGTTCTTC. It encodes CASQGFGGPNDNEQFF.

This chain connects TRBV12-5 to TRBJ2-7; D remains unclear. Looked up from germline, CDR1 is LGHNT and CDR2 is FRNRAP. The CDR3 is 15 residues long. The V end was cut by 2 bases, the J end by 4 bases, with 15 bases between. Here the CDR3 reads CASGLPSRRVYEQYF. CDR3 bases: TGTGCTAGTGGTTTGCCCTCCCGACGGGTATACGAGCAGTACTTC.

This chain joins TRBV11-2 and TRBJ2-3; D remains unclear. Germline V gene sequence: CDR1 SGHAT, CDR2 FQNNGV. V was trimmed by 2 bases and J by 0 bases, leaving 9 bases between them. The CDR3 is 15 amino acids. The CDR3 protein is CASSLLSPSTDTQYF. As DNA, the CDR3 is TGTGCCAGCAGCTTACTGAGTCCTAGCACAGATACGCAGTATTTT. The whole variable domain, remainder taken from reference TRBV11-2 and TRBJ2-3, is EAGVAQSPRYKIIEKRQSVAFWCNPISGHATLYWYQQILGQGPKLLIQFQNNGVVDDSQLPKDRFSAERLKGVDSTLKIQPAKLEDSAVYLCASSLLSPSTDTQYFGPGTRLTVL.

The chain combines TRBV6-1 with TRBJ2-5, with TRBD2 matching 11 bases. The CDR3 sequence is 14 residues long. Trimming took 10 bases from V and 4 from J; bases not matched to a gene: 8. Germline V gene lookup returns CDR1 MNHNS and CDR2 SASEGT. Here the CDR3 reads CATRLAGLLETQYF. The DNA of the CDR3 is TGTGCCACCAGACTAGCGGGGTTGCTAGAGACCCAGTACTTC.

This clonotype turned up a few times. The rearrangement links TRBV7-2 to TRBJ2-1; D remains ambiguous. V lost 0 bases and J 12 bases, leaving 12 bases between the germline ends. The CDR3 has 13 amino acids. Germline assignment: CDR1 SGHTA and CDR2 FQGNSA. The DNA of the CDR3 is TGTGCCAGCAGCTTAGCGGCCCGGCAAGGGCAGTTCTTC. This gives the protein CASSLAARQGQFF.

The chain couples TRBV4-2 to TRBJ2-1, with 13 bases that match TRBD2. V lost 1 base, J lost 8 bases, and 8 bases stayed unmatched. CDR1 is LGHNA, CDR2 YNFKEQ, per germline. The CDR3 has 17 amino acids. The CDR3 here is CASSQGLTSGGAHEQFF. Written as DNA, the CDR3 is TGTGCCAGCAGCCAAGGGTTAACTAGCGGGGGGGCACATGAGCAGTTCTTC.

The chain uses TRBV10-3 and TRBJ2-1; no clear D gene. The germline gives CDR1 ENHRY, CDR2 SYGVKD. The CDR3 loop spans 13 amino acids. Trimming left V 1 base short and J 3 bases short, with 4 bases between. CDR3 amino acids: CAISEWIYNEQFF. The CDR3 DNA follows: TGTGCCATCAGTGAGTGGATCTACAATGAGCAGTTCTTC.

This clonotype was seen only a few times. The rearrangement joins TRBV7-2 to TRBJ2-7; 7 positions agree with TRBD2. The CDR3 is 17 residues long. The V gene end was trimmed by 4 bases and the J gene end by 4 bases; junction bases not matched to a gene: 16. Per germline, CDR1 SGHTA and CDR2 FQGNSA. The CDR3 is CASSSPSATGGIYEQYF. CDR3 sequence (DNA): TGTGCCAGCAGCTCCCCTAGCGCGACGGGAGGTATTTACGAGCAGTACTTC.

This chain connects TRBV6-1 to TRBJ1-2; D not resolved. The CDR3 extends over 12 amino acids. V lost 6 bases, J lost 6 bases, and 11 bases lay in between. Germline CDR1 and CDR2: MNHNS and SASEGT. The CDR3 spells CASRSGEDGYTF. CDR3 in DNA: TGTGCCAGCAGATCAGGAGAGGATGGCTACACCTTC.

The V gene is TRBV12-3 or TRBV12-4, the J gene TRBJ2-7, with 9 bases aligning to TRBD2. This CDR3 has 13 residues. V trimming: 5 bases; J trimming: 6 bases; junction bases outside the gene matches: 5. Written as DNA, the CDR3 is TGTGCCAGCAGTCGGACTAGCGAAGGCGAGCAGTACTTC. Residues: CASSRTSEGEQYF.

This clonotype has more than one count but fewer than ten. This sequence joins TRBV12-3 or TRBV12-4 and TRBJ1-1, with 7 positions matching TRBD1. The V gene end was trimmed by 7 bases and the J gene end by 1 base; junction bases not matched to a gene: 9. The CDR3 has 15 residues. CDR3 nucleotides: TGTGCCAGCACCCCCCAGGGGGTGAGGAACACTGAAGCTTTCTTT. Translation gives CASTPQGVRNTEAFF.

The chain links TRBV20-1 to TRBJ2-7; the D is unclear. Trimming cost V 1 base and J 3 bases, with 13 bases left between them. Germline CDR1 and CDR2: DFQATT and SNEGSKA (reference sequence). The CDR3 totals 14 residues. DNA of the CDR3: TGCAGTGCTAGAGGGACCCGCCTAATCTACGAGCAGTACTTC. It is translated as CSARGTRLIYEQYF.

Only a few counts were recorded for this clonotype. The chain employs TRBV6-5 and TRBJ2-7, with 8 positions matching TRBD2. Germline values: CDR1 MNHEY, CDR2 SVGAGI. The V segment lost 7 bases and the J segment 7 bases; nucleotides outside the gene matches: 15. The CDR3 totals 15 residues. CDR3 nucleotides: TGTGCCAGCACGATGAAGGTAGCGGGGTCGGGGGAGCAGTACTTC. Amino acids: CASTMKVAGSGEQYF.

The genes are TRBV7-8 and TRBJ1-1; D is ambiguous. Germline V gene lookup returns CDR1 SGHVS and CDR2 FQNEAQ. The germline V and J ends were trimmed by 7 bases and 0 bases, with 12 bases remaining between them. The CDR3 is made up of 14 amino acids. The CDR3 bases are TGTGCCAGCATGGCCGAAAACATGAACACTGAAGCTTTCTTT. It translates to CASMAENMNTEAFF. The variable domain in full, with the rest retrieved from reference TRBV7-8 and TRBJ1-1, is GAGVSQSPRYKVAKRGQDVALRCDPISGHVSLFWYQQALGQGPEFLTYFQNEAQLDKSGLPSDRFFAERPEGSVSTLKIQRTQQEDSAVYLCASMAENMNTEAFFGQGTRLTVV.

This clonotype appeared a single time. This chain uses TRBV6-2 or TRBV6-3 with TRBJ2-2, with 8 bases that match TRBD1. This CDR3 is 14 amino acids long. The germline CDR1 and CDR2 sequences are MNHEY and SVGEGT. V shed 7 bases and J 4 bases; nucleotides not matched to a gene: 5. Written as DNA, the CDR3 is TGTGCCAGCACCTCGGACAGGGCCACCGGGGAGCTGTTTTTT. Its protein product is CASTSDRATGELFF.

The chain has TRBV7-4 and TRBJ2-5; no clear D. This CDR3 comprises 12 residues. Germline CDR1 is SGHVT and CDR2 is SQSDAQ. V was trimmed by 4 bases and J by 9 bases, leaving 12 bases between them. The CDR3 protein is CASSSDPFSQYF. As DNA, the CDR3 is TGTGCCAGCAGCTCAGACCCTTTCTCCCAGTACTTC.

This clonotype has at least ten counts. The chain joins TRBV7-2 to TRBJ2-1, with 10 bases aligning to TRBD2. V shed 2 bases and J 6 bases; nucleotides not matched to a gene: 4. Per the germline V gene, CDR1 is SGHTA and CDR2 is FQGNSA. The CDR3 contains 15 residues. The DNA of the CDR3 is TGTGCCAGCAGCTTACAGCGGGAGGGCGGCAATGAGCAGTTCTTC. Translation gives CASSLQREGGNEQFF. The whole variable domain, filled in from reference TRBV7-2 and TRBJ2-1, reads GAGVSQSPSNKVTEKGKDVELRCDPISGHTALYWYRQSLGQGLEFLIYFQGNSAPDKSGLPSDRFSAERTGGSVSTLTIQRTQQEDSAVYLCASSLQREGGNEQFFGPGTRLTVL.

This clonotype came up a few times. This chain's CDR3 is CASSSDSYSNQPQHF. The CDR3 DNA reads as TGTGCCAGCAGCTCCGACAGTTATAGCAATCAGCCCCAGCATTTT. V and J are TRBV7-9 and TRBJ1-5, with a weak D call TRBD1 (5 bases). V lost 4 bases and J 0 bases, leaving 10 bases between the germline ends. This CDR3 contains 15 residues. The germline V gene encodes CDR1 SEHNR and CDR2 FQNEAQ (reference sequence).

This clonotype has a handful of counts. The V call is TRBV7-4, the J call TRBJ2-1, with TRBD2 matching 9 bases. Germline V gene lookup returns CDR1 SGHVT and CDR2 SQSDAQ. Trimming removed 4 bases from V and 4 bases from J; junction bases left unmatched: 26. The CDR3 has 22 amino acids. CDR3 DNA sequence: TGTGCCAGCAGCTGCGAGAGGGCTAGCGGGAACGGGCCGGAGGGCATATACAATGAGCAGTTCTTC. It translates to CASSCERASGNGPEGIYNEQFF.

The chain combines TRBV11-2 with TRBJ1-3, with TRBD1 identical over 10 bases. Germline V gives CDR1 SGHAT, CDR2 FQNNGV. The CDR3 runs 16 residues. Trimming took 5 bases from V and 6 from J; bases not matched to a gene: 10. CDR3 DNA: TGTGCCAGCAGCGCCGGGACAGGGGACCGTAAAAACACCATATATTTT. Its translation: CASSAGTGDRKNTIYF. Combining the CDR3 with reference TRBV11-2 and TRBJ1-3 gives the whole variable domain EAGVAQSPRYKIIEKRQSVAFWCNPISGHATLYWYQQILGQGPKLLIQFQNNGVVDDSQLPKDRFSAERLKGVDSTLKIQPAKLEDSAVYLCASSAGTGDRKNTIYFGEGSWLTVV.

V usage is TRBV28 and J usage is TRBJ2-7; TRBD1 aligns across 7 bases. The CDR3 extends over 13 amino acids. From germline, CDR1 is MDHEN and CDR2 SYDVKM. V dropped 8 bases and J dropped 2; count of bases not matched to a gene: 6. The CDR3 loop reads CASFPQGAYEQYF. DNA for the CDR3: TGTGCCAGCTTCCCCCAGGGGGCCTACGAGCAGTACTTC. Full variable domain (rest looked up from reference TRBV28 and TRBJ2-7): DVKVTQSSRYLVKRTGEKVFLECVQDMDHENMFWYRQDPGLGLRLIYFSYDVKMKEKGDIPEGYSVSREKKERFSLILESASTNQTSMYLCASFPQGAYEQYFGPGTRLTVT.

This clonotype was detected only a few times. The chain links TRBV7-2 to TRBJ2-1; D is undetermined. The CDR3 has 12 amino acids. Germline CDR1 and CDR2: SGHTA and FQGNSA. V gave up 5 bases and J gave up 9 bases, with 11 bases separating them. The CDR3 sequence is CASSTHISEQFF. The CDR3 DNA reads as TGTGCCAGCAGCACGCATATCTCTGAGCAGTTCTTC.

This sequence joins TRBV4-1 and TRBJ2-3; a weak D match, TRBD2 (5 bases). The V and J ends lost 3 bases and 4 bases respectively, with 11 bases between them. Germline values: CDR1 MGHRA, CDR2 YSYEKL. There are 14 residues in the CDR3. The CDR3 region is CASSHSGVADTQYF. CDR3 in DNA: TGCGCCAGCAGCCATTCCGGGGTCGCAGATACGCAGTATTTT.

This clonotype was found many times. The CDR3 coding sequence is TGTGCCAGCAGCCCGGACAGCCGGAATCAGCCCCAGCATTTT. As protein: CASSPDSRNQPQHF. This chain uses TRBV7-2 with TRBJ1-5; the D gene is possibly TRBD1 (6 bases). The CDR3 consists of 14 residues. Trimming pared 5 bases from V and 4 bases from J, leaving 12 bases between. In germline, CDR1 is SGHTA, CDR2 FQGNSA.